This T cell receptor (beta chain) was identified during a study of tumor-infiltrating lymphocytes in primary liver carcinoma. To note about this clonotype: The antigen is not known. Likely a read error: the CDR3 ends without its conserved phenylalanine or tryptophan. The limits of the CDR3 on the DNA are not certain, so only TCRdb's listed CDR3 is given.

Germline V gene sequence: CDR1 SGHAT, CDR2 FQDESV (reference sequence). 17 amino acids form the CDR3, both terminal residues included. Whole-study findings and limits: The study found only about 7.5-25% of top clones in all five tumor regions. Top-250-clone fractions were significantly higher in tumors than in blood (p = 0.039). Tumor region pairs showed greater overlap than either tumor-adjacent or tumor-blood pairs did.

TCR beta cDNA was made from 400 to 500 ng total RNA with a constant-region primer. Libraries of TCR beta came from three nested multiplex PCR rounds with slightly modified ARM-PCR. Investigators reported that the first two PCR rounds, at roughly 11 cycles each, used TRBV1-TRBV30 forward primers with a C-beta reverse primer. TCRdb ran MiXCR on the multiplex PCR reads and lists one entry per CDR3 protein. This table holds roughly 53,000 distinct CDR3 sequences, over 65% found once. Unsorted bulk tissue of roughly 19-30 mg yielded co-extracted RNA and DNA. The source material was liver tumor tissue from sampling region 2. The subset denotes: tumor region T2, inferior pole. The receptor's source is a man aged 35 to 55 with primary liver carcinoma and hepatitis B virus infection. The chain recombines TRBV11-1 with TRBJ2-2; the table gives TRBD1 as D, unverified against the DNA. The CDR3: CASSLDGQGVNTGDLLS.